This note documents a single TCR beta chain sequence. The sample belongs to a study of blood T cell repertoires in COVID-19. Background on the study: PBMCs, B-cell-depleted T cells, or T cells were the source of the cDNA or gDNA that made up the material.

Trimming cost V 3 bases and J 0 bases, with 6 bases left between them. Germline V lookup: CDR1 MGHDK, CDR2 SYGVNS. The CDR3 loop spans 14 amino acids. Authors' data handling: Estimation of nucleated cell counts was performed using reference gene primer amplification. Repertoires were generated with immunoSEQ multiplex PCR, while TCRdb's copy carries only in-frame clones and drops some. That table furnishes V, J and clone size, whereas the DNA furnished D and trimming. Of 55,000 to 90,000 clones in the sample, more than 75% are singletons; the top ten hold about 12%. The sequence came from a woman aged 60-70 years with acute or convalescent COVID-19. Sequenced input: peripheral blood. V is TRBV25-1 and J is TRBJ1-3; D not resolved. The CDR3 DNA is TGTGCCAGCAGTGACAGGAACTCTGGAAACACCATATATTTT. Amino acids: CASSDRNSGNTIYF.